The 22 T cell receptor beta chains listed next were all sequenced from one sample in a study of shared clonotypes between healthy human individuals. Measured with immunoSEQ multiplex PCR; TCRdb has only the in-frame clones, and not every one. The sample holds over a million clones, around 76% seen once. The sequenced sample was memory CD4+ T cells sorted from blood. Regarding subset: CD45RA-negative fraction. These receptors were taken from a man younger than 35 in good health.

The chain couples TRBV6-5 to TRBJ1-2; weak D call: TRBD1 (6 bases). V was cut by 1 base and J by 8 bases, with 20 bases left in between. The length of the CDR3 is 16 residues. CDR1 and CDR2 (germline): MNHEY, SVGAGI. CDR3 nucleotides: TGTGCCAGCAGTTACTTGGGGGCAGAAAGGTTTGTCGGCTACACCTTC. As protein: CASSYLGAERFVGYTF.

This clone was detected only once. The V gene is TRBV9, the J gene TRBJ1-3; D not certain. Trimming removed 0 bases at V and 0 bases at J, with 16 bases between. The CDR3 consists of 18 residues. Per the germline V gene, CDR1 is SGDLS and CDR2 is YYNGEE. CDR3 region: CASSVGRVPPDSGNTIYF. The CDR3 nucleotides read TGTGCCAGCAGCGTAGGTAGGGTTCCCCCTGACTCTGGAAACACCATATATTTT.

The chain joins TRBV6-5 to TRBJ2-5, with D perhaps matching TRBD2 (7 bases). The germline CDR1 and CDR2 sequences are MNHEY and SVGAGI. CDR3 size: 15 residues. V was shortened by 6 bases and J by 5 bases, with 19 bases between the two germline ends. Written as DNA, the CDR3 is TGTGCCAGCAGCATGCTTGGGGGGGGCGGTGAGACCCAGTACTTC. Translation: CASSMLGGGGETQYF.

The V and J genes are TRBV18 and TRBJ2-3, with 14 bases lining up with TRBD2. In germline, CDR1 is KGHSH, CDR2 LQKENI. V shed 0 bases, J shed 4 bases, and the junction held 6 bases outside the gene matches. The CDR3 runs 18 residues. CDR3 residues: CASSPPPGTSGGSDTQYF. CDR3 sequence (DNA): TGTGCCAGCTCACCACCGCCCGGGACTAGCGGGGGTTCAGATACGCAGTATTTT.

This chain joins TRBV6-1 and TRBJ1-4; 8 bases agree with TRBD1. The CDR3 totals 13 residues. The trim removed 8 bases at V and 3 bases at J, leaving 2 bases unmatched. Germline CDR1 is MNHNS and CDR2 is SASEGT. The CDR3 sequence is CASWTGSNEKLFF. CDR3 bases: TGTGCCAGCTGGACAGGGTCTAATGAAAAACTGTTTTTT.

This clone has a single count. CDR3 loop: CASSQTGTSGNHEQYF. The CDR3 DNA follows: TGCGCCAGCAGCCAGACCGGGACTAGCGGGAACCACGAGCAGTACTTC. The rearrangement uses TRBV5-1 and TRBJ2-7; 13 positions match TRBD2. CDR1 and CDR2 (germline): SGHRS, YFSETQ. V was pared by 4 bases and J by 5 bases, with 9 bases of the junction left unmatched. CDR3 length: 16 residues.

This clone was picked up one time. The V and J genes are TRBV21-1 and TRBJ2-3; TRBD1, as called in the table, went unchecked against the DNA. TRBV21-1 is termed a pseudogene. The CDR3 is 18 residues long. The CDR3 nucleotides are TGTGCCAGCAGCGATAATTCCGATGCTGGGCCAGTGACAGATACGCAGTATTTT. Protein product: CASSDNSDAGPVTDTQYF.

This chain connects TRBV28 to TRBJ2-5; D remains ambiguous. This CDR3 has 15 amino acids. CDR1 and CDR2 (germline): MDHEN, SYDVKM. The V end was cut by 3 bases, the J end by 0 bases, with 11 bases between. CDR3 nucleotides: TGTGCCAGCAGTTTCCGGGCTAAGTACCAAGAGACCCAGTACTTC. This gives the protein CASSFRAKYQETQYF.

The gene calls are TRBV7-9 and TRBJ1-1; 9 positions match TRBD1. V lost 6 bases, J lost 4 bases, and 9 bases stayed unmatched. Germline lookup yields CDR1 SEHNR and CDR2 FQNEAQ (reference sequence). This CDR3 region has 15 residues. This CDR3 is CASSFTGGRFTEAFF. The DNA of the CDR3 is TGTGCCAGCAGTTTTACAGGGGGCCGGTTCACTGAAGCTTTCTTT.

V usage is TRBV7-8 and J usage is TRBJ1-6; D is unresolved. Per germline, CDR1 SGHVS and CDR2 FQNEAQ. The CDR3 runs 15 residues. V was pared by 6 bases and J by 6 bases, with 15 bases between. The CDR3 here is CASSVRGVGNSPLHF. The CDR3 DNA follows: TGTGCCAGCAGTGTCCGTGGGGTTGGTAATTCACCCCTCCACTTT.

This chain links TRBV2 with TRBJ1-1; a possible D gene is TRBD1 (5 bases). Germline CDR1 reads SNHLY; CDR2 reads FYNNEI. V was shortened by 6 bases and J by 1 base, with 15 bases between the two germline ends. This CDR3 is 15 amino acids long. DNA for the CDR3: TGTGCCAGCAGCAAGAGGACTGGACAGAACACTGAAGCTTTCTTT. Protein product: CASSKRTGQNTEAFF.

The CDR3 spells CASSATRGGTRNEQFF. The CDR3 DNA reads as TGTGCCAGCAGCGCCACGCGGGGGGGGACTCGGAATGAGCAGTTCTTC. The V call is TRBV2, the J call TRBJ2-1; TRBD2 matches at 9 bases. The CDR3 is 16 residues long. Germline CDR1 reads SNHLY; CDR2 reads FYNNEI. V was pared by 6 bases and J by 7 bases, with 13 bases of the junction left unmatched.

Worth noting for this clone: Other DNA sequences within the sample encode an identical CDR3. The CDR3 is CASSLDSGTYEQYF. For the CDR3, the DNA is TGCGCCAGCAGCTTGGACTCCGGGACCTACGAGCAGTACTTC. The V and J genes are TRBV5-1 and TRBJ2-7, with D possibly TRBD2 on 5 matching bases. This CDR3 contains 14 residues. Germline lookup yields CDR1 SGHRS and CDR2 YFSETQ. The V gene lost 0 bases and the J gene lost 2 bases, with 9 bases spanning the gap.

The gene calls are TRBV6-1 and TRBJ2-3, with 8 bases fitting TRBD2. The CDR3 is 15 residues long. The germline gives CDR1 MNHNS, CDR2 SASEGT. Trimming removed 4 bases from V and 1 base from J; junction bases left unmatched: 4. The DNA of the CDR3 is TGTGCCAGCAGTGGGGGACTAGTGGGCACAGATACGCAGTATTTT. Residues: CASSGGLVGTDTQYF.

The chain is built from TRBV29-1 and TRBJ2-7, with TRBD1 identical over 8 bases. Germline V gives CDR1 SQVTM, CDR2 ANQGSEA. CDR3 size: 13 residues. The V gene end was trimmed by 6 bases and the J gene end by 3 bases; junction bases not matched to a gene: 7. Here the CDR3 DNA reads TGCAGCGTAGCACAGGGGGGCGGCTACGAGCAGTACTTC. Its translation is CSVAQGGGYEQYF.

The chain is built from TRBV6-5 and TRBJ2-7, with D maybe TRBD2 (5 bases). Trimming stripped 6 bases from V and 2 bases from J, with 17 bases between. The CDR3 sequence is 15 residues long. Per the germline V gene, CDR1 is MNHEY and CDR2 is SVGAGI. The CDR3 bases are TGTGCCAGCAGGTCTCCTTCGACCGGGACCTACGAGCAGTACTTC. It encodes CASRSPSTGTYEQYF.

V gene TRBV7-9 combines with J gene TRBJ1-1; TRBD1 is a possible D gene (6 bases). Germline V gives CDR1 SEHNR, CDR2 FQNEAQ (reference sequence). The germline V and J ends were trimmed by 11 bases and 4 bases, with 23 bases remaining between them. This CDR3 spans 15 amino acids. The CDR3 nucleotides read TGTGCCTCACTAGGGGGGGTCGCGGTCCCCACTGAAGCTTTCTTT. It is translated as CASLGGVAVPTEAFF.

The V gene is TRBV5-1, the J gene TRBJ1-2; no clear D. Trimming removed 0 bases from V and 4 bases from J, with 10 bases in between. The CDR3 covers 14 residues. CDR1 is SGHRS and CDR2 is YFSETQ in the germline V gene. The CDR3 DNA reads TGCGCCAGCAGCTTGGGGGAACAGTTCTATGGCTACACCTTC. Translating gives CASSLGEQFYGYTF.

This chain connects TRBV5-1 to TRBJ2-3; TRBD1 agrees at 9 bases. The CDR3 sequence is 14 residues long. Per the germline V gene, CDR1 is SGHRS and CDR2 is YFSETQ. Trimming took 1 base from V and 4 from J; bases not matched to a gene: 1. Written as DNA, the CDR3 is TGCGCCAGCAGCTTGCGGACAGGGGCAGATACGCAGTATTTT. Its translation is CASSLRTGADTQYF.

This chain uses TRBV5-8 with TRBJ2-7, with unresolved D. Trimming removed 1 base at V and 9 bases at J, with 8 bases between. This CDR3 comprises 11 residues. Germline CDR1 SGHTS, CDR2 YDEGEE. CDR3 sequence: CASSLRFGQYF. The CDR3, as DNA: TGTGCCAGCAGCTTGAGGTTTGGGCAGTACTTC.

The chain joins TRBV10-3 to TRBJ1-6; a weak D match, TRBD1 (5 bases). This CDR3 spans 13 amino acids. Trimming took 9 bases from V and 11 from J, leaving 17 bases between them. Germline V gene sequence: CDR1 ENHRY, CDR2 SYGVKD. CDR3 loop: CAISPGGGTPLHF. CDR3 nucleotides: TGTGCCATTTCACCCGGGGGTGGCACACCCCTCCACTTT.

The V call is TRBV19, the J call TRBJ1-1, with 8 nucleotides matching TRBD1. The CDR3 sequence is 13 residues long. Per the germline V gene, CDR1 is LNHDA and CDR2 is SQIVND (reference sequence). J was trimmed by 3 bases and V by 8 bases; bases with no gene match: 5. CDR3 DNA: TGTGCCAGTTCTGACAGGGGCCACACTGAAGCTTTCTTT. Protein sequence: CASSDRGHTEAFF.